A single sample gave rise to the 2 T cell receptor beta chains below, sequenced in a study of blood T cell repertoires in COVID-19. The protocol was immunoSEQ multiplex PCR, while the TCRdb copy is restricted to in-frame clones and leaves out a portion. The top ten hold about an eighth of the sample, which has some 190,000 clones, nearly 80% seen once. Sequencing was carried out using PBMCs or T cells enriched from blood (not recorded which). Every receptor here comes from a man aged 60-69 years who had been exposed to COVID-19.

V is TRBV30 and J is TRBJ1-1; D possibly corresponds to TRBD1 (6 bases). Trimming removed 3 bases from V and 1 base from J, with 12 bases in between. CDR1 is GTSNPN and CDR2 is SVGIG in the germline V gene (reference sequence). This CDR3 spans 14 amino acids. In DNA, the CDR3 is TGTGCCTGGAGACGGACAGACGGGAACACTGAAGCTTTCTTT. Protein sequence: CAWRRTDGNTEAFF.

CDR3 DNA sequence: TGTGCCAGCAGCTTAACATCGGGGGAGATAGATACGCAGTATTTT. Translation gives CASSLTSGEIDTQYF. The chain carries TRBV7-3 and TRBJ2-3; a possible D gene is TRBD2 (6 bases). Germline lookup yields CDR1 SGHTA and CDR2 FQGTGA. The ends were cut back, 0 bases at V and 5 bases at J, with 12 bases in the middle. CDR3 length: 15 residues. Supplemented by reference TRBV7-3 and TRBJ2-3, the full variable domain reads GAGVSQTPSNKVTEKGKYVELRCDPISGHTALYWYRQSLGQGPEFLIYFQGTGAADDSGLPNDRFFAVRPEGSVSTLKIQRTERGDSAVYLCASSLTSGEIDTQYFGPGTRLTVL.